The 15 T cell receptor beta chains listed next were all sequenced from one sample in a study of beta chain features in type 1 diabetes. Their antigens are not known. Overall study results and limits: TCRB CDR3 length was moderately but significantly reduced in all four CD4+ subsets of Type 1 diabetes patients.

What was sequenced were expressed TCRB transcripts, since all of the isolated RNA had been reverse transcribed. Only in-frame clones appear in the TCRdb table, and some are missing; sequencing was by immunoSEQ multiplex PCR. The data contain about 370,000 clones, over 8.5% of them singletons. Sequencing was done on a sample of central memory CD4+ T cells from blood. Every receptor here comes from a man aged 25 to 45 with type 1 diabetes.

The table lists this clone with a few counts. The CDR3 protein is CASSPSGGVGYTF. The CDR3 DNA follows: TGTGCCAGCAGCCCCTCAGGGGGTGTGGGCTACACCTTC. The chain joins TRBV7-2 to TRBJ1-2; TRBD1 matches 7 bases. Trimming removed 5 bases from V and 8 bases from J; junction bases left unmatched: 8. Germline V gives CDR1 SGHTA, CDR2 FQGNSA. The CDR3 is made up of 13 amino acids.

This clone was detected ten times or more. V and J are TRBV29-1 and TRBJ2-3; D is uncertain. Trimming pared 4 bases from V and 0 bases from J, leaving 11 bases between. The CDR3 is 14 residues long. Germline loops: CDR1 SQVTM, CDR2 ANQGSEA. CDR3 nucleotide sequence: TGCAGCGTTGCTCCAGGAGCGAGCACAGATACGCAGTATTTT. This encodes CSVAPGASTDTQYF.

This clone has only a few counts. This chain uses TRBV5-1 with TRBJ2-3, with D tentatively TRBD2 (6 bases). The germline V gene encodes CDR1 SGHRS and CDR2 YFSETQ. Trimming took 0 bases from V and 2 from J, leaving 10 bases between them. The CDR3 loop spans 15 amino acids. The CDR3 sequence: CASSLARGTTDTQYF. The CDR3, as DNA: TGCGCCAGCAGCTTGGCCCGCGGGACCACAGATACGCAGTATTTT.

This clone was seen a few times. This sequence joins TRBV5-1 and TRBJ1-1; weak D call: TRBD1 (5 bases). Germline V lookup: CDR1 SGHRS, CDR2 YFSETQ. This CDR3 region has 13 residues. V shed 0 bases and J shed 6 bases, with 9 bases lying between them. The CDR3 DNA reads as TGCGCCAGCAGCTTGGCTCCGGGGGCTGAAGCTTTCTTT. Translation: CASSLAPGAEAFF.

This chain joins TRBV4-2 and TRBJ2-5; either TRBD1 or TRBD2 may fit D (5 bases each). V shed 1 base and J shed 5 bases, with 14 bases lying between them. Germline loops: CDR1 LGHNA, CDR2 YNFKEQ. CDR3 length: 15 amino acids. CDR3 region: CASSQGGTSQETQYF. The CDR3 bases are TGTGCCAGCAGCCAAGGAGGGACCTCTCAGGAGACCCAGTACTTC.

The V call is TRBV6-1, the J call TRBJ2-7; 8 bases fit TRBD2. This CDR3 comprises 15 residues. The germline V gene has CDR1 MNHNS and CDR2 SASEGT. The V and J ends lost 1 base and 0 bases, in that order; junction bases with no gene match: 2. The CDR3 is CASSEGTSLSYEQYF. The CDR3 DNA reads as TGTGCCAGCAGTGAAGGGACTAGCCTCTCCTACGAGCAGTACTTC.

Turning to this clone: A far larger clone differs by one base, so this is likely a read error. The rearrangement joins TRBV4-2 to TRBJ2-1; the match to TRBD2 covers 8 bases. The CDR3 length is 16 residues. After removal of 2 bases from V and 6 bases from J, the junction contained 9 bases not matched to a gene. Germline CDR1 reads LGHNA; CDR2 reads YNFKEQ. CDR3 DNA: TGTGCCAGCAGCCAACTACTAGCGGCCCCTCCCAATGAGCAGTTCTTC. This translates into CASSQLLAAPPNEQFF.

The chain recombines TRBV10-3 with TRBJ1-3; TRBD1 might be the D (6 bases). Germline V gene lookup returns CDR1 ENHRY and CDR2 SYGVKD. V dropped 0 bases and J dropped 4 bases, with 10 bases sitting between them. The CDR3 is 15 amino acids. CDR3 residues: CAISESVQGGNTIYF. The CDR3 DNA reads as TGTGCCATCAGTGAGTCCGTACAGGGCGGAAACACCATATATTTT.

This clone came up many times. CDR3 amino acids: CASRRTGTRLADTQYF. CDR3 in DNA: TGTGCCAGCAGACGCACCGGGACCCGACTGGCGGATACGCAGTATTTT. V and J are TRBV2 and TRBJ2-3; D could derive from TRBD1 or TRBD2 (5 bases each). The germline V and J ends were trimmed by 6 bases and 6 bases, with 22 bases remaining between them. CDR3 size: 16 residues. Per the germline V gene, CDR1 is SNHLY and CDR2 is FYNNEI.

There are a few counts of this clone. The V gene is TRBV5-4, the J gene TRBJ2-7; tentatively, D is TRBD1 (7 bases). The V and J ends lost 4 bases and 3 bases respectively, with 17 bases between them. Germline assignment: CDR1 SGHNT and CDR2 YYREEE (reference sequence). CDR3 length: 15 amino acids. CDR3 nucleotide sequence: TGTGCCAGCAGCCCACCGGGGGACAGAAACTACGAGCAGTACTTC. Translating gives CASSPPGDRNYEQYF.

This clone was counted between two and nine times. The chain combines TRBV5-6 with TRBJ2-6, with no clear D. CDR1 is SGHDT and CDR2 is YYEEEE in the germline V gene. V was pared by 4 bases and J by 0 bases, with 8 bases between. The CDR3 has 15 residues. The CDR3 DNA reads TGTGCCAGCAGCGGCCCCAGCTCTGGGGCCAACGTCCTGACTTTC. Translating gives CASSGPSSGANVLTF.

This clone occurred a few times. The V call is TRBV5-1, the J call TRBJ2-7, with a weak D call TRBD2 (6 bases). CDR1 and CDR2 (germline): SGHRS, YFSETQ. The V end lost 0 bases, the J end lost 5 bases, and 9 bases lay between the germline ends. CDR3 length: 13 residues. The chain's CDR3 is CASSLVAGHEQYF. As DNA, the CDR3 is TGCGCCAGCAGCTTGGTTGCGGGGCACGAGCAGTACTTC.

This clone was detected many times. The rearrangement links TRBV10-3 to TRBJ1-1; 10 bases align to TRBD1. V shed 2 bases, J shed 1 base, and the junction held 10 bases outside the gene matches. The CDR3 loop spans 18 amino acids. Germline assignment: CDR1 ENHRY and CDR2 SYGVKD. CDR3 loop: CAISEDVPGQGTNTEAFF. CDR3 coding DNA: TGTGCCATCAGTGAGGACGTCCCGGGACAGGGGACGAACACTGAAGCTTTCTTT.

The sample holds one count of this clone. The chain carries TRBV6-1 and TRBJ2-2; maybe TRBD1 (6 bases). CDR1 is MNHNS and CDR2 is SASEGT in the germline V gene. Between the trimmed V and J ends, which lost 4 bases and 2 bases, there was a span of 11 bases. CDR3 length: 15 amino acids. Written as DNA, the CDR3 is TGTGCCAGCAGTGGTGCAGGGGTCAACACCGGGGAGCTGTTTTTT. Protein: CASSGAGVNTGELFF.

Notes on this clone: In the same sample, other DNA sequences code for this CDR3. This chain joins TRBV7-2 and TRBJ2-7; 11 bases are a match to TRBD1. This CDR3 is 14 amino acids long. V was clipped by 5 bases and J by 6 bases; unmatched bases: 6. CDR1 is SGHTA, CDR2 FQGNSA, per germline. CDR3 loop: CASSLDRGQGEQYF. CDR3 nucleotides: TGTGCCAGCAGCCTGGACAGGGGGCAGGGCGAGCAGTACTTC.